A selection of T cell receptor beta chains follows, all from one sample in a study of OX40 agonist ivuxolimab in advanced cancers. The repertoire was sequenced with immunoSEQ multiplex PCR; TCRdb's copy has only in-frame clones and lacks some. The sample includes more than 60,000 clones, roughly 80% of them seen just once. The sequencing here drew on CD4+ or CD8+ T cells sorted from blood, taken in a trial of the OX40 agonist ivuxolimab. The receptors were sampled from an adult with an advanced solid tumor such as melanoma, head and neck, liver or kidney cancer. CDR3s include the opening cysteine and the closing phenylalanine or tryptophan. D genes are given only for firm matches. Size tells how often a clone was seen (once, few, many) or the class of an expanded clone, and some rows leave it out.

d_gene	j_gene	abundance	v_gene	CDR3nt	CDR3aa
.	TRBJ1-5	.	TRBV6-5	TGTGCCAGCAGTTCCCTACCGGACGCTGGAGGACAGCCCCAGCATTTT	CASSSLPDAGGQPQHF
TRBD1	TRBJ2-7	.	TRBV7-9	TGTGCCAGCAGCTTAGCCGGACAGGGCTACGAGCAGTACTTC	CASSLAGQGYEQYF
.	TRBJ1-1	.	TRBV2	TGTGCCAGCAGTGTGACAGGGAACACTGAAGCTTTCTTT	CASSVTGNTEAFF
.	TRBJ1-4	.	TRBV28	TGTGCCAGTTCAACTAATGAAAAACTGTTTTTT	CASSTNEKLFF
.	TRBJ2-3	.	TRBV5-4	TGTGCCAGCAGCTTGGGGGGGCCCAGCACAGATACGCAGTATTTT	CASSLGGPSTDTQYF
.	TRBJ2-5	.	TRBV6-6	TGTGCCAGCAGTCAGACAGTCCAAGAGACCCAGTACTTC	CASSQTVQETQYF
TRBD2	TRBJ2-3	few	TRBV5-4	TGTGCCAGCAGCAACGGACTAGCGGGGGGCGCAGATACGCAGTATTTT	CASSNGLAGGADTQYF
TRBD1	TRBJ2-7	.	TRBV5-1	TGCGCCAGCCAGGAGAGGACAGGGGATTTCGGGGAGCAGTACTTC	CASQERTGDFGEQYF
TRBD2	TRBJ2-3	.	TRBV19	TGTGCCAGTAGTACCCCTAGCGGGGGGGAAACAGATACGCAGTATTTT	CASSTPSGGETDTQYF
TRBD1	TRBJ2-7	.	TRBV18	TGTGCCAGCTCACCACTAAGTACGGGACAGGGATACGAGCAGTACTTC	CASSPLSTGQGYEQYF
.	TRBJ1-5	.	TRBV9	TGTGCCAGCAGCCTAGGACAGTCAAATCAGCCCCAGCATTTT	CASSLGQSNQPQHF
TRBD1	TRBJ1-5	once	TRBV7-9	TGTGCCAGCAGCCCTGGACAGGGGAGCAATCAGCCCCAGCATTTT	CASSPGQGSNQPQHF
.	TRBJ1-2	.	TRBV14	TGTGCCAGCAGCCTACAGGAAAACTATGGCTACACCTTC	CASSLQENYGYTF
.	TRBJ2-7	.	TRBV29-1	TGCAGCGTCACGACGGAAAGCTCCTACGAGCAGTACTTC	CSVTTESSYEQYF
.	TRBJ1-2	.	TRBV9	TGTGCCAGCAGCGTAGCTGGTGACTCTTATGGCTACACCTTC	CASSVAGDSYGYTF
.	TRBJ2-5	.	TRBV5-1	TGCGCCAGCAGCTTGGGGAGGGCTCAAGAGACCCAGTACTTC	CASSLGRAQETQYF
.	TRBJ1-2	.	TRBV7-2	TGTGCCAGCAAAGGGGGTAGCGGTAACTATGGCTACACCTTC	CASKGGSGNYGYTF
.	TRBJ1-1	.	TRBV28	TGTGCCAGCAGTTTTTCGGGAGGGCCCACCGCTGAAGCTTTCTTT	CASSFSGGPTAEAFF
.	TRBJ1-2	.	TRBV15	TGTGCCACCAGCAGAGAGACCGCTAACTATGGCTACACCTTC	CATSRETANYGYTF
TRBD1	TRBJ2-1	.	TRBV19	TGTGCCAGCTCGCTCGGACAGGGTATCAATGAGCAGTTCTTC	CASSLGQGINEQFF
.	TRBJ1-2	.	TRBV4-1	TGCGCCAGCAGCCAAGGGTTGGTAGGGCAAGGCTACACCTTC	CASSQGLVGQGYTF
.	TRBJ2-5	.	TRBV7-9	TGTGCCAGCAGCGAGGGGCAGGGGCAAGAGACCCAGTACTTC	CASSEGQGQETQYF
.	TRBJ2-1	.	TRBV5-1	TGCGCCAGCAGCTTACAGACAGGCACGGGCAGGACCTACAATGAGCAGTTCTTC	CASSLQTGTGRTYNEQFF
.	TRBJ1-3	.	TRBV19	TGTGCCAGTAGTATCGAGACAGACTCTGGAAACACCATATATTTT	CASSIETDSGNTIYF
.	TRBJ1-4	.	TRBV19	TGTGCCAGTAGTCCCCGTGGGGGGATTGGGTCAACTAATGAAAAACTGTTTTTT	CASSPRGGIGSTNEKLFF
.	TRBJ1-1	once	TRBV11-2	TGTGCCAGCAGCCCGCCTTGGGTTATGAACACTGAAGCTTTCTTT	CASSPPWVMNTEAFF
TRBD2	TRBJ2-3	.	TRBV10-3	TGTGCCATCAGTGGGGGACTAGCGGGGTTTGCAGATACGCAGTATTTT	CAISGGLAGFADTQYF
.	TRBJ1-1	.	TRBV12-5	TGTGCTAGCAAGGGTGGCACTGAAGCTTTCTTT	CASKGGTEAFF
TRBD2	TRBJ2-5	.	TRBV7-2	TGTGCCAGCAGCTCGGCGGGGGGACAAGAGACCCAGTACTTC	CASSSAGGQETQYF
.	TRBJ2-2	.	TRBV15	TGTGCCACCAGCAGAGATGCGGCCAGAGGAAACACCGGGGAGCTGTTTTTT	CATSRDAARGNTGELFF
.	TRBJ2-1	.	TRBV19	TGTGCCAGTAGTTTGACAGTTATCAATGAGCAGTTCTTC	CASSLTVINEQFF